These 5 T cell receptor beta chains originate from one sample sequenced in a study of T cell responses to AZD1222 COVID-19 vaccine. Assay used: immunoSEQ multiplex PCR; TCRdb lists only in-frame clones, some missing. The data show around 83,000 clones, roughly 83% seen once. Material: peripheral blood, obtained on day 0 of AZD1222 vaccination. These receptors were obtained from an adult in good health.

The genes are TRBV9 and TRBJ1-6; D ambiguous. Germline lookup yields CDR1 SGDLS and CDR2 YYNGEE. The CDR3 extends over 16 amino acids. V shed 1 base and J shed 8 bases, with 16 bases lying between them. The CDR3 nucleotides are TGTGCCAGCAGCGTATCTGGGAGGGTTCTGGATTCACCCCTCCACTTT. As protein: CASSVSGRVLDSPLHF.

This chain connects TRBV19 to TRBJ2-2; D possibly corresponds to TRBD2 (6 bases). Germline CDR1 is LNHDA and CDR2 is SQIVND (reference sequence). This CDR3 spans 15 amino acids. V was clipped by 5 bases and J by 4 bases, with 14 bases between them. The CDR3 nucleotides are TGTGCCAGTAGTTCCACCGCGGGGTTCACCGGGGAGCTGTTTTTT. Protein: CASSSTAGFTGELFF.

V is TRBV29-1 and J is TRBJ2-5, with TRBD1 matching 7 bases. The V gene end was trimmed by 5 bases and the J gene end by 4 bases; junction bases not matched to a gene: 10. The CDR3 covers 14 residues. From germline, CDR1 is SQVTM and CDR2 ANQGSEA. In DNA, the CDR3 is TGCAGCGTTACCCCGGGACAGTCGGGAGAGACCCAGTACTTC. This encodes CSVTPGQSGETQYF.

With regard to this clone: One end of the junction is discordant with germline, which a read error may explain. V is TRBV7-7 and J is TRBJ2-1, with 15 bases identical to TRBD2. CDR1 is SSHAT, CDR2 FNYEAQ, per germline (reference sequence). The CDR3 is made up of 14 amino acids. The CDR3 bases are TGTGCTAGCACCGAGGGGACTAGCGGGGGGAAGCAGTTCTTC. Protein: CASTEGTSGGKQFF.

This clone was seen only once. The CDR3 reads CASSYSIHEKLFF. The CDR3, as DNA: TGTGCCAGCAGTTACTCCATCCATGAAAAACTGTTTTTT. The chain has TRBV6-5 and TRBJ1-4; D uncertain. This CDR3 has 13 residues. The germline V and J ends were trimmed by 0 bases and 6 bases, with 5 bases remaining between them. Germline CDR1 is MNHEY and CDR2 is SVGAGI.